The rows below give T cell receptor beta chains drawn from one sample of a study of blood T cell repertoires in COVID-19. Sequencing used immunoSEQ multiplex PCR; TCRdb keeps in-frame clones, though not all of them. Altogether around 130,000 clones are present, 70% to 90% being singletons, with the ten largest covering roughly 2.2%. Sample: PBMCs or T cells enriched from blood (not recorded which). The origin of the receptors is a woman aged 45-65 years who had recovered from COVID-19. CDR3s include the opening cysteine and the closing phenylalanine or tryptophan. A D gene is named only where the DNA matches it firmly. The size entry is marked missing in some rows and otherwise reads once, few, many or a size class.

>TRBJ1-2|once|TRBV4-3|TRBD1
TGCGCCAGCAGCCAAGATCCCCTCATACAGGGGGCGAACAACTATGGCTACACCTTC
CASSQDPLIQGANNYGYTF
>TRBJ1-5|.|TRBV2|.
TGTGCCAGCAGTGAATATGGCAGAGACTATAGCAATCAGCCCCAGCATTTT
CASSEYGRDYSNQPQHF
>TRBJ2-3|.|TRBV9|TRBD1
TGTGCCAGCAGCGTAGCTACTACAGGGGGGAGGACAGATACGCAGTATTTT
CASSVATTGGRTDTQYF
>TRBJ1-1|.|TRBV7-2|TRBD1
TGTGCCAGCAGCCCGCGACAGGGGCACACTGAAGCTTTCTTT
CASSPRQGHTEAFF
>TRBJ1-1|.|TRBV9|.
TGTGCCAGCTCCCAGACAGCCAACACTGAAGCTTTCTTT
CASSQTANTEAFF
>TRBJ1-2|once|TRBV29-1|TRBD1
TGCAGCGTCTTACAGGGGGCCAGGGCTGGCTACACCTTC
CSVLQGARAGYTF
>TRBJ2-5|.|TRBV2|TRBD1
TGTGCCAGCAGTGTACAGGGGGCAGAGACCCAGTACTTC
CASSVQGAETQYF
>TRBJ1-5|.|TRBV19|.
TGTGCCAGTAGCACCTCCCGGGATTCAGAGAGGCCCCAGCATTTT
CASSTSRDSERPQHF
>TRBJ1-2|.|TRBV27|TRBD1
TGTGCCAGCAGAGGCCGGGACAGGGCTATGGGCTACACCTTC
CASRGRDRAMGYTF
>TRBJ1-2|.|TRBV6-5|.
TGTGCCAGCAGTCCGGACAGAGTCTATGGCTACACCTTC
CASSPDRVYGYTF
>TRBJ1-1|.|TRBV7-9|TRBD1
TGTGCCAGCAGCTTAATGTTCGCAGGGGGCTACACTGAAGCTTTCTTT
CASSLMFAGGYTEAFF
>TRBJ2-7|.|TRBV2|.
TGTGCCAGCATAACAGGGATGTACGAGCAGTACTTC
CASITGMYEQYF
>TRBJ2-1|.|TRBV12-3/TRBV12-4|.
TGTGCCAGCTCTAGGCGGGCCCCCGGTGAGCAGTTCTTC
CASSRRAPGEQFF
>TRBJ1-1|.|TRBV11-2|.
TGTGCCAGCAGCCAGCGGCTAAGCCCCACTGAAGCTTTCTTT
CASSQRLSPTEAFF
>TRBJ1-1|.|TRBV10-3|TRBD1
TGTGCCAGCCAAATGACAGGGGCTATGAACACTGAAGCTTTCTTT
CASQMTGAMNTEAFF
>TRBJ2-2|.|TRBV19|.
TGTGCCAGTAGTAAAATGACTCAAACGAACACCGGGGAGCTGTTTTTT
CASSKMTQTNTGELFF
>TRBJ1-5|.|TRBV20-1|TRBD1
TGCAGTGCTAGTACAGACAGGGACCCAAGGAATCAGCCCCAGCATTTT
CSASTDRDPRNQPQHF
>TRBJ1-2|.|TRBV13|.
TGTGCCAGCAGCTCCAGCCTCGAGGGAGGATCCTATGGCTACACCTTC
CASSSSLEGGSYGYTF
>TRBJ2-1|.|TRBV5-1|TRBD1
TGCGCCAGCAGCTTGGGACAGGGTTACAATGAGCAGTTCTTC
CASSLGQGYNEQFF
>TRBJ2-4|.|TRBV6-4|.
TGTGCCAGCAGTGACTCGAGGAGAAGGCGGGCCAAAAACATTCAGTACTTC
CASSDSRRRRAKNIQYF
>TRBJ1-2|few|TRBV11-2|.
TGTGCCAGCAGGGACCGGACAGTGGGGGGCTACACCTTC
CASRDRTVGGYTF
>TRBJ1-6|.|TRBV28|TRBD1
TGTGCCAGCAGCCCTTGGGGACAGGGTCATTCACCCCTCCACTTT
CASSPWGQGHSPLHF
>TRBJ2-1|once|TRBV5-4|TRBD2
TGTGCCAGCAGCGCCAAAAGGACTAGCGGGAGTGATGAGCAGTTCTTC
CASSAKRTSGSDEQFF
>TRBJ1-1|.|TRBV6-5|TRBD1
TGTGCCAGCAGTTACTCGAGGGGACAGGGGGGTGAAGCTTTCTTT
CASSYSRGQGGEAFF
>TRBJ2-1|once|TRBV7-2|TRBD1
TGTGCCAGCAGCCCGGACAGGGGACCCTACAATGAGCAGTTCTTC
CASSPDRGPYNEQFF
>TRBJ2-7|.|TRBV7-2|TRBD2
TGTGCCAGCAGCTTGGGCGGGGGGATTTACGAGCAGTACTTC
CASSLGGGIYEQYF
>TRBJ1-6|.|TRBV3-1/TRBV3-2|TRBD1
TGTGCCAGCAGCCAAGAGAGGACAGGCGCCAATTCACCCCTCCACTTT
CASSQERTGANSPLHF
>TRBJ2-5|.|TRBV18|.
TGTGCCAGCTCAAAAAGGACAACCTTAGGGGAGACCCAGTACTTC
CASSKRTTLGETQYF
>TRBJ2-7|few|TRBV19|TRBD1
TGTGCCAGTAGTATAGTTCCCGGACAGGACTACGAGCAGTACTTC
CASSIVPGQDYEQYF
>TRBJ2-5|.|TRBV10-1|TRBD2
TGCGCCAGCAGTGAGTCGCTAGCGGGGGGGCAAGAGACCCAGTACTTC
CASSESLAGGQETQYF
>TRBJ1-2|.|TRBV19|TRBD1
TGTGCCAGTAGTATACCGGACAGGGCCGACGGCTACACCTTC
CASSIPDRADGYTF
>TRBJ2-7|.|TRBV13|TRBD1
TGTGCCAGCAGCTCCCGGGACAGGGCTTCCTACGAGCAGTACTTC
CASSSRDRASYEQYF
>TRBJ1-2|.|TRBV27|.
.
CASSTSTGDYGYTF
>TRBJ2-3|.|TRBV5-1|TRBD2
TGCGCCAGCAGCCCGGGGACTAGCGGGGTTTTAGATACGCAGTATTTT
CASSPGTSGVLDTQYF
>TRBJ1-1|few|TRBV6-1|TRBD1
TGTGCCAGCAGTGCAGCACAGGGACAGGGGTTCTTT
CASSAAQGQGFF
>TRBJ1-4|.|TRBV24-1|TRBD1
TGTGCCACCAGTGATTCCAGACAGGGAGGCGAAAAACTGTTTTTT
CATSDSRQGGEKLFF
>TRBJ1-3|few|TRBV19|.
TGTGCCAGTAGTAGACACAACTCTGGAAACACCATATATTTT
CASSRHNSGNTIYF
>TRBJ2-7|.|TRBV4-1|.
TGCGCCAGCAGCCAAGTCTTTGACAGCCATACCTACGAGCAGTACTTC
CASSQVFDSHTYEQYF
>TRBJ1-4|.|TRBV11-3|.
TGTGCCAGCAGCTCCGAACCTAACGCGATTCTGGAAAAACTGTTTTTT
CASSSEPNAILEKLFF
>TRBJ2-3|.|TRBV4-1|.
TGCGCCAGCGGAGATCCCGGAGGCCTCACAGATACGCAGTATTTT
CASGDPGGLTDTQYF
>TRBJ2-7|.|TRBV19|TRBD1
TGTGCCAGTAGTCCGAGTCGCCGGGACAGGCAGGTTAACGAGCAGTACTTC
CASSPSRRDRQVNEQYF
>TRBJ2-1|.|TRBV24-1|TRBD2
TGTGCCACCAGTGATGGCTTGGGACTATGGACTGAGCAGTTCTTC
CATSDGLGLWTEQFF
>TRBJ1-4|.|TRBV10-3|TRBD1
TGTGCCATCAGGAACCCCGGGACAGGGGCTAATGAAAAACTGTTTTTT
CAIRNPGTGANEKLFF
>TRBJ1-2|.|TRBV5-4|TRBD1
TGTGCCAGCAGCTTGGACAGGGGTGACTATGGCTACACCTTC
CASSLDRGDYGYTF
>TRBJ2-7|once|TRBV3-1/TRBV3-2|.
TGTGCCAGCAGCCAAGGCTCGCGTACGAAGCAGTACTTC
CASSQGSRTKQYF
>TRBJ2-2|.|TRBV11-2|TRBD1
TGTGCCAGCCAACCGGCCAACAGGGGGAACACCGGGGAGCTGTTTTTT
CASQPANRGNTGELFF
>TRBJ1-1|.|TRBV15|.
TGTGCCACCAGCAGCAACAGGGTGAACACTGAAGCTTTCTTT
CATSSNRVNTEAFF
>TRBJ1-2|.|TRBV5-1|TRBD1
TGCGCCAGCAGCACCCAGGACAGGGGAGGCTATGGCTACACCTTC
CASSTQDRGGYGYTF
>TRBJ1-5|.|TRBV12-3/TRBV12-4|.
TGTGCCAGCAGGCAGTCCAATCAGCCCCAGCATTTT
CASRQSNQPQHF
>TRBJ1-5|.|TRBV9|.
TGTGCCAGCAGCGTAGACGTCGGGGAGGGTGGTCAGCCCCAGCATTTT
CASSVDVGEGGQPQHF
>TRBJ2-3|.|TRBV2|TRBD1
TGTGCCAGCAACCAGGGGGGCACAGATACGCAGTATTTT
CASNQGGTDTQYF
>TRBJ1-1|.|TRBV6-2/TRBV6-3|.
TGTGCCAGCAGTTACGGCAGGTTGAACACTGAAGCTTTCTTT
CASSYGRLNTEAFF
>TRBJ1-3|.|TRBV2|TRBD1
TGTGCCAGCAGCCGACAGGGCGCTGGAAACACCATATATTTT
CASSRQGAGNTIYF
>TRBJ1-2|.|TRBV7-9|TRBD1
TGTGCCAGCAGCTTCCAGGGGGGCGACGGCTACACCTTC
CASSFQGGDGYTF
>TRBJ2-7|.|TRBV10-1|TRBD2
TGCGCCAGCAGTGGATCGGGACTAGATGGCTACGAGCAGTACTTC
CASSGSGLDGYEQYF